The 31 T cell receptor beta chains below come from one sample, sequenced in a study of T cells after yellow fever vaccination. TCRdb re-derived calls from the 5' RACE reads in MiXCR, one entry per CDR3 protein. This sample carries 200,000 to 250,000 distinct CDR3 sequences, less than 8.5% of them seen once, and the ten largest clones take approximately 0.85%. Here the sequenced sample was CD4+ T cells sorted from PBMCs, taken 15 days after the yellow fever booster vaccination. These receptors were obtained from a man aged 25-45 years who received the YFV17D yellow fever vaccine.

This clonotype was picked up many times. This chain links TRBV10-2 with TRBJ2-7; TRBD1 might be the D (6 bases). The length of the CDR3 is 13 residues. Germline V gives CDR1 WSHSY, CDR2 SAAADI. Trimming left V 6 bases short and J 2 bases short, with 11 bases between. The CDR3 sequence is CASSRDKPYEQYF. The CDR3 DNA reads TGCGCCAGCAGCAGGGACAAGCCCTACGAGCAGTACTTC.

The chain has TRBV6-5 and TRBJ2-7; 15 bases match TRBD2. This CDR3 region has 15 residues. Germline CDR1 reads MNHEY; CDR2 reads SVGAGI. J gave up 5 bases and V 6 bases, and 5 bases lay outside the gene matches. The CDR3 loop reads CASRGLAGGEDEQYF. The CDR3 DNA is TGTGCCAGCAGAGGACTAGCGGGAGGGGAGGACGAGCAGTACTTC.

V usage is TRBV6-5 and J usage is TRBJ2-5; D may be TRBD1 (6 bases). Germline-derived CDR1 and CDR2 are MNHEY and SVGAGI. Trimming took off 5 bases at V and 5 bases at J, with 15 bases between the two ends. There are 14 residues in the CDR3. The CDR3: CASSPTGRRETQYF. The CDR3 nucleotides read TGTGCCAGCAGTCCTACAGGGCGGCGGGAGACCCAGTACTTC.

This clonotype was found many times. This chain uses TRBV18 with TRBJ2-7; D is uncertain. This CDR3 comprises 11 residues. In germline, CDR1 is KGHSH, CDR2 LQKENI. V was trimmed by 6 bases and J by 7 bases, leaving 10 bases between them. CDR3 loop: CASSSQGEQYF. CDR3 in DNA: TGTGCCAGCTCGTCACAAGGGGAGCAGTACTTC.

This clonotype was seen a handful of times. The chain recombines TRBV20-1 with TRBJ2-2; possible D gene TRBD2, 5 bases. The CDR3 consists of 17 residues. Per germline, CDR1 DFQATT and CDR2 SNEGSKA (reference sequence). Deletions cut 0 bases from V and 5 bases from J, with 19 bases between. The CDR3 nucleotides read TGCAGTGCTAGAGATCTTAGGACTTCCCTTAGAACCGGGGAGCTGTTTTTT. This codes for CSARDLRTSLRTGELFF.

In its sample, this clonotype was seen once. Since a much larger clone is just one base distant, this may be a read error. The rearrangement links TRBV7-2 to TRBJ1-5, with D tentatively TRBD1 (5 bases). Looked up from germline, CDR1 is SGHTA and CDR2 is FQGNSA. V gave up 4 bases and J gave up 3 bases, with 10 bases separating them. This CDR3 region has 14 residues. This CDR3 is CASSSTDTNQPQHF. CDR3 bases: TGTGCCAGCAGCTCGACAGATACCAATCAGCCCCAGCATTTT.

The V call is TRBV5-1, the J call TRBJ1-1, with 8 bases fitting TRBD1. The germline V gene encodes CDR1 SGHRS and CDR2 YFSETQ. V shed 0 bases, J shed 4 bases, and the junction held 5 bases outside the gene matches. The CDR3 is 15 amino acids. CDR3 sequence (DNA): TGCGCCAGCAGCTTGGACGGACAGGGCGGCACTGAAGCTTTCTTT. Translated: CASSLDGQGGTEAFF.

The sample holds many counts of this clonotype. The chain uses TRBV7-3 and TRBJ2-1; no definite D call. Deletions cut 2 bases from V and 3 bases from J, with 11 bases between. The CDR3 covers 15 residues. Germline assignment: CDR1 SGHTA and CDR2 FQGTGA. The CDR3 DNA is TGTGCCAGCAGCTTAGGTAGGATCAGCTACAATGAGCAGTTCTTC. This sequence encodes CASSLGRISYNEQFF.

This clonotype was picked up many times. The CDR3 region has the DNA TGCGCCAGCAGCTTGGGGGGAAAAGATGAAAAACTGTTTTTT. Protein product: CASSLGGKDEKLFF. V usage is TRBV5-1 and J usage is TRBJ1-4, with D hard to call. Germline V gene lookup returns CDR1 SGHRS and CDR2 YFSETQ. CDR3 size: 14 residues. V lost 0 bases, J lost 6 bases, and 9 bases lay in between.

Only a few counts were recorded for this clonotype. The genes are TRBV7-7 and TRBJ2-5; D possibly corresponds to TRBD1 (7 bases). Germline loops: CDR1 SSHAT, CDR2 FNYEAQ (reference sequence). This CDR3 region has 13 residues. The CDR3 spells CASGEGAGETQYF. CDR3 coding DNA: TGTGCTAGCGGTGAGGGGGCTGGGGAGACCCAGTACTTC. Variable domain in full (rest from reference TRBV7-7 and TRBJ2-5): GAGVSQSPRYKVTKRGQDVTLRCDPISSHATLYWYQQALGQGPEFLTYFNYEAQPDKSGLPSDRFSAERPEGSISTLTIQRTEQRDSAMYRCASGEGAGETQYFGPGTRLLVL.

This clonotype showed up just a few times. The rearrangement uses TRBV4-3 and TRBJ2-2; D perhaps matches TRBD2 (5 bases). Germline V gene data show CDR1 as LGHNA and CDR2 as YSLEER. This CDR3 has 17 amino acids. The germline V and J ends were trimmed by 0 bases and 5 bases, with 16 bases remaining between them. The DNA for the CDR3 is TGCGCCAGCAGCCAAGAAGGTCGGGGTCATCAGACCGGGGAGCTGTTTTTT. Its translation is CASSQEGRGHQTGELFF.

This clonotype was detected ten times or more. CDR3 in DNA: TGCGCCAGCAGCCAAGCGACTAGCGGGAGGCCAGATACGCAGTATTTT. Amino acids: CASSQATSGRPDTQYF. The chain is built from TRBV4-3 and TRBJ2-3; the match to TRBD2 covers 13 bases. The CDR3 spans 16 residues. The trim removed 1 base at V and 4 bases at J, leaving 2 bases unmatched. Germline-derived CDR1 and CDR2 are LGHNA and YSLEER.

The sample holds a few counts of this clonotype. The J gene is TRBJ2-3, the V gene TRBV7-2; D is unresolved. Germline CDR1 SGHTA, CDR2 FQGNSA. The V end was cut by 0 bases, the J end by 0 bases, with 4 bases between. This CDR3 contains 14 residues. Here the CDR3 reads CASSLALSTDTQYF. The DNA of the CDR3 is TGTGCCAGCAGCTTAGCGCTCAGCACAGATACGCAGTATTTT.

This clonotype showed up many times. The genes are TRBV20-1 and TRBJ2-1, with D maybe TRBD2 (6 bases). V was clipped by 3 bases and J by 12 bases, with 21 bases between them. The CDR3 length is 14 residues. Germline V lookup: CDR1 DFQATT, CDR2 SNEGSKA (reference sequence). The CDR3 here is CSASGSAGSRGQFF. CDR3 bases: TGCAGTGCTAGTGGGTCGGCGGGATCCCGCGGGCAGTTCTTC.

There are a few counts of this clonotype. The rearrangement joins TRBV18 to TRBJ2-7, with D possibly being TRBD1 (6 bases). V lost 8 bases and J lost 2, with 16 bases in between. This CDR3 has 14 amino acids. Germline-derived CDR1 and CDR2 are KGHSH and LQKENI. CDR3 protein: CASAHAGQPYEQYF. Here the CDR3 DNA reads TGTGCCAGCGCCCACGCTGGACAGCCCTACGAGCAGTACTTC.

This clonotype was seen many times. The chain joins TRBV6-1 to TRBJ2-7, with a tentative D call TRBD1 (5 bases). CDR1 and CDR2 from the germline V gene are MNHNS and SASEGT. The CDR3 sequence is 14 residues long. V lost 5 bases, J lost 0 bases, and 11 bases lay in between. The CDR3 coding sequence is TGTGCCAGCAGTAGGACACCCGGCTCCTACGAGCAGTACTTC. This codes for CASSRTPGSYEQYF.

This clonotype turned up a few times. The chain carries TRBV7-8 and TRBJ2-5, with a weak D call TRBD2 (5 bases). V lost 1 base to trimming and J lost 5 bases, with 11 bases between them. The CDR3 has 14 amino acids. The V gene's germline CDR1 is SGHVS and CDR2 FQNEAQ. The CDR3 loop reads CASSLGQRAETQYF. Here the CDR3 DNA reads TGTGCCAGCAGCTTAGGTCAGAGGGCGGAGACCCAGTACTTC. Full variable domain (outside the CDR3, taken from reference TRBV7-8 and TRBJ2-5): GAGVSQSPRYKVAKRGQDVALRCDPISGHVSLFWYQQALGQGPEFLTYFQNEAQLDKSGLPSDRFFAERPEGSVSTLKIQRTQQEDSAVYLCASSLGQRAETQYFGPGTRLLVL.

This clonotype was found a few times. The CDR3 DNA reads as TGCAGTGCTAGAGATCCGGGACTAGCGGGAGGATACGAGCAGTACTTC. Translated: CSARDPGLAGGYEQYF. This chain uses TRBV20-1 with TRBJ2-7; 15 bases fit TRBD2. CDR1 and CDR2 from the germline V gene are DFQATT and SNEGSKA (reference sequence). Unmatched junction bases numbered 4, after V lost 0 bases and J lost 4 bases. The CDR3 consists of 16 residues.

This clonotype was recorded a few times. The chain carries TRBV20-1 and TRBJ1-5; 7 bases agree with TRBD1. CDR1 and CDR2 (germline): DFQATT, SNEGSKA (reference sequence). This CDR3 spans 14 amino acids. The trim removed 6 bases at V and 8 bases at J, leaving 13 bases unmatched. CDR3 nucleotides: TGCAGTGCGGACGGAGGGGGCCCCAGGGAGCCCCAGCATTTT. Residues: CSADGGGPREPQHF.

This chain connects TRBV7-2 to TRBJ2-7; D gene ambiguous. From germline, CDR1 is SGHTA and CDR2 FQGNSA. V lost 7 bases and J 3 bases, leaving 13 bases between the germline ends. The CDR3 is made up of 13 amino acids. The chain's CDR3 is CASKLTGGYEQYF. The CDR3 nucleotides are TGTGCCAGCAAACTCACGGGCGGCTACGAGCAGTACTTC. Together with reference TRBV7-2 and TRBJ2-7, the CDR3 gives the full variable domain: GAGVSQSPSNKVTEKGKDVELRCDPISGHTALYWYRQSLGQGLEFLIYFQGNSAPDKSGLPSDRFSAERTGGSVSTLTIQRTQQEDSAVYLCASKLTGGYEQYFGPGTRLTVT.

This clonotype was recorded a few times. One end of the junction fails to match germline, which may point to a read error. This chain links TRBV7-9 with TRBJ1-1; no clear D gene. The germline gives CDR1 SEHNR, CDR2 FQNEAQ (reference sequence). This CDR3 comprises 14 residues. As DNA, the CDR3 is TGTGCCAGCAGCCTAGCGGACCTCCTGGGGGAAGCTTTCTTT. Residues: CASSLADLLGEAFF. The complete variable domain, with remaining parts taken from reference TRBV7-9 and TRBJ1-1, reads DTGVSQNPRHKITKRGQNVTFRCDPISEHNRLYWYRQTLGQGPEFLTYFQNEAQLEKSRLLSDRFSAERPKGSFSTLEIQRTEQGDSAMYLCASSLADLLGEAFFGQGTRLTVV.

This clonotype was observed at least ten times. The V and J genes are TRBV15 and TRBJ2-1, with 10 bases aligning to TRBD1. The CDR3 extends over 16 amino acids. The V gene's germline CDR1 is LNHNV and CDR2 YYDKDF (reference sequence). J gave up 1 base and V 1 base, and 1 base lay outside the gene matches. CDR3 in DNA: TGTGCCACCAGCAGAGGACAGGGGGCTTCCTACAATGAGCAGTTCTTC. Its translation is CATSRGQGASYNEQFF.

The chain employs TRBV12-3 or TRBV12-4 and TRBJ2-2; 9 bases are shared with TRBD2. The CDR3 totals 14 residues. With V trimmed by 3 bases and J by 4 bases, 0 bases remained unmatched. DNA of the CDR3: TGTGCCAGCAGTTTGGGACTAGCCACCGGGGAGCTGTTTTTT. Translated, it gives CASSLGLATGELFF.

The J gene is TRBJ1-5, the V gene TRBV3-1; TRBD1 agrees at 7 bases. The germline CDR1 and CDR2 sequences are LGHDT and YNNKEL (reference sequence). The CDR3 contains 14 residues. Trimming at V came to 2 bases and at J to 5 bases, leaving 3 bases not matched to a gene. The CDR3 DNA reads TGTGCCAGCAGCCAAACGGGACAGTATCAGCCCCAGCATTTT. Translated: CASSQTGQYQPQHF.

This clonotype was detected only a few times. The CDR3 bases are TGTGCCAGCAGTTTAAGTGGCGGGTGGCCGTCAGAGCAGTACTTC. It translates to CASSLSGGWPSEQYF. The V call is TRBV28, the J call TRBJ2-7; TRBD2 is a possible D gene (5 bases). Germline-derived CDR1 and CDR2 are MDHEN and SYDVKM. Trimming removed 2 bases at V and 7 bases at J, with 18 bases between. The CDR3 sequence is 15 residues long.

This clonotype was seen at least ten times. V and J are TRBV28 and TRBJ1-6; 9 nucleotides align to TRBD1. CDR3 length equals 16 residues. Germline trimming cut 7 bases from V and 4 bases from J; bases unmatched to any gene: 8. Germline loops: CDR1 MDHEN, CDR2 SYDVKM. CDR3: CASIKGQGLYNSPLHF. The CDR3 DNA sequence: TGTGCCAGCATCAAGGGACAGGGCCTTTATAATTCACCCCTCCACTTT.

The chain combines TRBV18 with TRBJ2-1, with 9 bases aligning to TRBD2. The V gene's germline CDR1 is KGHSH and CDR2 LQKENI. Unmatched junction bases numbered 10, after V lost 4 bases and J lost 6 bases. This CDR3 has 16 residues. In DNA, the CDR3 is TGTGCCAGCTCACTCAGTATAGCGGGAGCCGCCAATGAGCAGTTCTTC. This translates into CASSLSIAGAANEQFF.

This clonotype was detected a few times. The V and J genes are TRBV30 and TRBJ2-1, with 10 bases matching TRBD2. Germline V gene sequence: CDR1 GTSNPN, CDR2 SVGIG (reference sequence). The CDR3 runs 14 residues. J gave up 6 bases and V 0 bases, and 2 bases lay outside the gene matches. The CDR3 protein is CAWSVLAGRNEQFF. The CDR3 DNA reads TGTGCCTGGAGTGTACTAGCGGGACGCAATGAGCAGTTCTTC.

The chain couples TRBV20-1 to TRBJ2-1, with D unclear. CDR1 is DFQATT, CDR2 SNEGSKA, per germline (reference sequence). V lost 7 bases and J 4 bases, leaving 17 bases between the germline ends. The CDR3 length is 14 residues. CDR3: CSVLPKGKYNEQFF. Here the CDR3 DNA reads TGCAGTGTCCTACCTAAAGGGAAATACAATGAGCAGTTCTTC.

This clonotype was seen more than once but under ten times. The chain employs TRBV21-1 and TRBJ2-7; the table's TRBD2 call for D was not verified on the DNA. TRBV21-1 is a pseudogene segment. There are 18 residues in the CDR3. This CDR3 reads CASSGPGLAGASTYEQYF. Written as DNA, the CDR3 is TGTGCCAGCAGCGGACCGGGACTAGCGGGAGCGTCTACGTACGAGCAGTACTTC.

This clonotype was recorded a few times. Germline and junction disagree at one end, which may indicate a read error. The chain carries TRBV4-2 and TRBJ2-3, with D possibly matching TRBD2 (5 bases). The CDR3 totals 16 residues. From germline, CDR1 is LGHNA and CDR2 YNFKEQ. Written as DNA, the CDR3 is TGCGCCAGCAGCCAAGATTGGGGAGCTAGCACAGATACGCAGTATTTT. Its protein is CASSQDWGASTDTQYF.